The 3 T cell receptor beta chains listed next were all sequenced from one sample in a study of shared T cell receptors in the human thymus. Only in-frame clones appear in the TCRdb table, and some are missing; sequencing was by immunoSEQ multiplex PCR. The sample has some 400,000 clones; 95% are singletons. Sequences were obtained from thymocytes. The source of these receptors is a human donor.

J is TRBJ1-6 and V is TRBV4-1; maybe TRBD1 (5 bases). The V end was cut by 0 bases, the J end by 9 bases, with 6 bases between. The germline V gene encodes CDR1 MGHRA and CDR2 YSYEKL. This CDR3 is built from 13 residues. CDR3 DNA: TGCGCCAGCAGCCAAGAGGGGACTTCACCCCTCCACTTT. Its translation: CASSQEGTSPLHF.

The chain uses TRBV6-1 and TRBJ2-3; no clear D. The V gene lost 6 bases and the J gene lost 0 bases, with 13 bases spanning the gap. Germline-derived CDR1 and CDR2 are MNHNS and SASEGT. The CDR3 consists of 15 residues. The chain's CDR3 is CASRKTRVSTDTQYF. The CDR3, as DNA: TGTGCCAGCAGAAAGACACGTGTAAGCACAGATACGCAGTATTTT.

This chain connects TRBV11-2 to TRBJ2-1, with 12 bases that match TRBD1. The V gene end was trimmed by 4 bases and the J gene end by 8 bases; junction bases not matched to a gene: 15. In germline, CDR1 is SGHAT, CDR2 FQNNGV. The CDR3 extends over 18 amino acids. Here the CDR3 DNA reads TGTGCCAGCAGCTCCAACCAATTTCGGGACAGGGGGCGCCATGAGCAGTTCTTC. Its translation is CASSSNQFRDRGRHEQFF.